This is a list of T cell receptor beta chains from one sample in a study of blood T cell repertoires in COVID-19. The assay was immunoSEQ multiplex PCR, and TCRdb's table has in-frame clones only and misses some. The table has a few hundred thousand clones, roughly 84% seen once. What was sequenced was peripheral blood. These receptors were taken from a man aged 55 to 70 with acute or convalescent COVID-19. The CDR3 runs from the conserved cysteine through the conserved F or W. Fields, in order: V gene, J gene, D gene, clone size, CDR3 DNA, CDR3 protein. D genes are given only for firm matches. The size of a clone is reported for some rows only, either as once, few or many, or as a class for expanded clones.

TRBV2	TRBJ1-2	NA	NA	TGTGCCAGCAGTGTGGGGACTATGGGGAACTATGGCTACACCTTC	CASSVGTMGNYGYTF
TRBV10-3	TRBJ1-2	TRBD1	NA	TGTGCCATCAGTGAGTCTAATAACAGGGGGCTGGGAGGCTACACCTTC	CAISESNNRGLGGYTF
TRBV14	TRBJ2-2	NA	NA	TGTGCCAGCAGCCAAACATCTTCCAGGACCGGGGAGCTGTTTTTT	CASSQTSSRTGELFF
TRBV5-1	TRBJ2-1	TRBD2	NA	TGCGCCAGCAGCTTGGCTAACCTAGCGGGGGGCCAACAGGAACAGTTCTTC	CASSLANLAGGQQEQFF
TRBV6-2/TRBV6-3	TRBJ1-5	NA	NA	TGTGCCAGCAGTTACATAAATAGCAATCAGCCCCAGCATTTT	CASSYINSNQPQHF
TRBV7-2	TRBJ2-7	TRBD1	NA	TGTGCCAGCAGCTTAGCCCTGACAGGGGGCAACGAGCAGTACTTC	CASSLALTGGNEQYF
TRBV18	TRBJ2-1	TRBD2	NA	TGTGCCAGCTCACCACCTGGACTAGCGGGAGCCGACAATGAGCAGTTCTTC	CASSPPGLAGADNEQFF
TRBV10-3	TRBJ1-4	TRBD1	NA	TGTGCCATCAGTGACCCGACAGGGGGCGGGGCTAATGAAAAACTGTTTTTT	CAISDPTGGGANEKLFF
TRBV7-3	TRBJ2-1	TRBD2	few	TGTGCCAGCAGTTCAACTAGCGGGGGTACTCACTACAATGAGCAGTTCTTC	CASSSTSGGTHYNEQFF
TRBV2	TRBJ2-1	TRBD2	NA	TGTGCCAGCAGTGCGCTAGCGGGGGCCGGAGATGAGCAGTTCTTC	CASSALAGAGDEQFF
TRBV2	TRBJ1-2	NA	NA	TGTGCCAGCAGTGAGACGGACAGTGTGGGCTACACCTTC	CASSETDSVGYTF
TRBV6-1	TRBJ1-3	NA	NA	TGTGCCAGCAGTGAAAACCGGGGAAACACCATATATTTT	CASSENRGNTIYF
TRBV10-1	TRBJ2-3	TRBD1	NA	TGCGCCAGCAGTGAGTACCCCGACAGGGTGACAGATACGCAGTATTTT	CASSEYPDRVTDTQYF
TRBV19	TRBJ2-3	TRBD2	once	TGTGCCAGTAGACTAGCGGGCACAGATACGCAGTATTTT	CASRLAGTDTQYF
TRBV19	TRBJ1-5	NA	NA	TGTGCCAGTAGTATATACCAGGGGATCAATCAGCCCCAGCATTTT	CASSIYQGINQPQHF
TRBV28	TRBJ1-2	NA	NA	TGTGCCAGCACCAGTAACTATGGCTACACCTTC	CASTSNYGYTF
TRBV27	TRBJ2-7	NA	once	TGTGCCAGCAGACGACAGAGCCACTCCTACGAGCAGTACTTC	CASRRQSHSYEQYF
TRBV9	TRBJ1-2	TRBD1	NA	TGTGCCAGCAGCGTATTCGAGGGGGCAGAGGGCTACACCTTC	CASSVFEGAEGYTF
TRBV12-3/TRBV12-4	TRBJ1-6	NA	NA	TGTGCCAGCCGGGGAGGCGAGAATTCACCCCTCCACTTT	CASRGGENSPLHF
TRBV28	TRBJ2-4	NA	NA	TGTGCCAGCAGTCCCCGGGAATCGAAGGGCAAGGACATTCAGTACTTC	CASSPRESKGKDIQYF
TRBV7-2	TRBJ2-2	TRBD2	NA	TGTGCCAGCAGCTTAAGAAGGGCGGGAGGGTATACCGGGGAGCTGTTTTTT	CASSLRRAGGYTGELFF
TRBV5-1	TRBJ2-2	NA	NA	TGCGCCAGCAGCCCAGGGTGGGAGAACACCGGGGAGCTGTTTTTT	CASSPGWENTGELFF
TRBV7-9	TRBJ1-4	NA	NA	TGTGCCAGCAGCACACAGTGGGCCTCTAATGAAAAACTGTTTTTT	CASSTQWASNEKLFF
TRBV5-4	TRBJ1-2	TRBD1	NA	TGTGCCAGCAGCTTTGGCAGGGGGGATGGTGGCTACACCTTC	CASSFGRGDGGYTF
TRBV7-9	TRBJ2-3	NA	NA	TGTGCCAGCAGCAACTGGGACTTAAGCACAGATACGCAGTATTTT	CASSNWDLSTDTQYF
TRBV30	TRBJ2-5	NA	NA	TGTGCCTGGAGTCCCCGCCAACTCCTAAACCAAGAGACCCAGTACTTC	CAWSPRQLLNQETQYF
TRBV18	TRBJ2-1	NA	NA	TGTGCCAGCTCACCACCGGGGGGGGCCTCCTACAATGAGCAGTTCTTC	CASSPPGGASYNEQFF
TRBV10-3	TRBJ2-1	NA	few	TGTGCCATCAGTGATCGTGGAGACAATGAGCAGTTCTTC	CAISDRGDNEQFF
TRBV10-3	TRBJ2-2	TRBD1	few	TGTGCCATCGGGGCAGGGGGAAGCGGGGAGCTGTTTTTT	CAIGAGGSGELFF
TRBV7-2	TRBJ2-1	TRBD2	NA	TGTGCTGGCGGGCTAGCGGGATCCTACAATGAGCAGTTCTTC	CAGGLAGSYNEQFF
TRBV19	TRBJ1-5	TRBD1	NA	TGTGCCAGTAGTATTCAGGGACAGGGCGGTCAGCCCCAGCATTTT	CASSIQGQGGQPQHF
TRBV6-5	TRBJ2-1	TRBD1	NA	TGTGCCAGCAGTCGGCACGACAGGGCGAAAAAGTTCTTC	CASSRHDRAKKFF
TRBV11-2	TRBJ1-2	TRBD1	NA	TGTGCCAGCAGCCGGAAATCCGGGACAGGGCTGGCGAGAGGAGGCTACACCTTC	CASSRKSGTGLARGGYTF
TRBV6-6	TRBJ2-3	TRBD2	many	TGTGCCAGCAGCAGGGGACTAGCGGGGGGGCCAGATACGCAGTATTTT	CASSRGLAGGPDTQYF
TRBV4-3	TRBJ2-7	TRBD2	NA	TGCGCCAGCAGCCAAGAACCGGGGGAGGGTATCTACGAGCAGTACTTC	CASSQEPGEGIYEQYF
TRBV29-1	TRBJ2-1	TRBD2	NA	TGCAGCGTTGATCCCGGGGGGGCCACCCGGAATGAGCAGTTCTTC	CSVDPGGATRNEQFF
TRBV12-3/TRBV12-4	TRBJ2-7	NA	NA	TGTGCCACCCGGCCAGGGTCCCACGAGCAGTACTTC	CATRPGSHEQYF
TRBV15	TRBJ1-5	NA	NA	TGTGCCACCAGCAGTGTTTCTAGTGGGGGCGGGTGGCCCCAGCATTTT	CATSSVSSGGGWPQHF
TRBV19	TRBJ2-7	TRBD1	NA	TGTGCCAGTAGCCAACAGGGGATGGAGCAGTACTTC	CASSQQGMEQYF
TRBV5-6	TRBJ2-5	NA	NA	TGTGCCAGCAGCTTGATCAGGGAGACCCAGTACTTC	CASSLIRETQYF
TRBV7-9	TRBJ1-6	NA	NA	TGTGCCAGCAGCTTCAGCGGGACGGCTAATTCACCCCTCCACTTT	CASSFSGTANSPLHF
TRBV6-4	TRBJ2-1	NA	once	TGTGCCAGCAGTGACTCTAGCGGAAAGCAGTTCTTC	CASSDSSGKQFF
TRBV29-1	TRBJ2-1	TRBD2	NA	TGCAGCGTTGAAGACGCGTCGGGAGGGGCCCCTCTCAATCAGCAGTTCTTC	CSVEDASGGAPLNQQFF
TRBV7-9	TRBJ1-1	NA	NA	TGTGCCAGCAGCTTACCTTCAGGACAGATGAACACTGAAGCTTTCTTT	CASSLPSGQMNTEAFF
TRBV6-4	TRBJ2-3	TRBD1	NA	TGTGCCAGCAGGGCCATACCTCGGGACAGGGGGCGGACAGATACGCAGTATTTT	CASRAIPRDRGRTDTQYF
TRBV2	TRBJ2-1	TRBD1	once	TGTGCCAGTAAACGGACAGGGGGCTCCCACAATGAGCAGTTCTTC	CASKRTGGSHNEQFF
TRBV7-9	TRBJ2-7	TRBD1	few	TGTGCCAGCAGCTTAGTAGTCTTCCGGGACAGGGGGAACTACGAGCAGTACTTC	CASSLVVFRDRGNYEQYF
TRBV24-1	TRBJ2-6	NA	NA	TGTGCCACCAGTGGTGGGGGCCCATACTCTGGGGCCAACGTCCTGACTTTC	CATSGGGPYSGANVLTF
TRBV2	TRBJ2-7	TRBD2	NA	TGTGCCAGCCGAGATCAGCGGGGGCGTTTAGTCGAGCAGTACTTC	CASRDQRGRLVEQYF
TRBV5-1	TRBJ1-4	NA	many	TGCGCCAGCACTATCGGACAGACAACTAATGAAAAACTGTTTTTT	CASTIGQTTNEKLFF
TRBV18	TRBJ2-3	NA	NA	TGTGCCAGCTCACCACCTCCGGGGGGCAATACGCAGTATTTT	CASSPPPGGNTQYF
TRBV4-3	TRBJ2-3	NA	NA	TGCGCCAGCAGCCAAAGACTTTGGGGCCCTCATACGCAGTATTTT	CASSQRLWGPHTQYF
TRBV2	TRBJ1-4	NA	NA	TGTGCCAGCAGTGATAGGACAGCAACTAATGAAAAACTGTTTTTT	CASSDRTATNEKLFF
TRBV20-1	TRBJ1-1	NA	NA	TGCAGTGCTGAGCGGCAGAGTGAAGCTTTCTTT	CSAERQSEAFF
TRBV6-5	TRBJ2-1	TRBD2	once	TGTGCCAGCAGTTATAGAGGGACTAGCTACAATGAGCAGTTCTTC	CASSYRGTSYNEQFF
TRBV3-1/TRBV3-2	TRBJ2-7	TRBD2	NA	TGTGCCAGCAGCCAAGGGTGGCTAGCGGGGCGAATGGGGACCTACGAGCAGTACTTC	CASSQGWLAGRMGTYEQYF
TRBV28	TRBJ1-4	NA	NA	TGTGCCAGCAGCCTAGGGGGGGTGGAGGAAAAACTGTTTTTT	CASSLGGVEEKLFF